The 2 T cell receptor beta chains reported below all come from one sample, sequenced in a study of blood T cell repertoires in COVID-19. Clones were read by immunoSEQ multiplex PCR, and TCRdb kept only the in-frame ones, dropping some. The repertoire holds around 100,000 clones, around 84% seen once, with around a quarter in the top ten. The sequenced sample was peripheral blood. The source of these receptors is a man aged 55 to 69 with acute or convalescent COVID-19.

This chain uses TRBV3-1 (or the pseudogene TRBV3-2) with TRBJ2-2; 8 bases line up with TRBD1. CDR3 size: 16 residues. Germline CDR1 is LGHDT and CDR2 is YNNKEL (reference sequence). V lost 1 base to trimming and J lost 4 bases; unmatched junction nucleotides: 5. In DNA form, the CDR3 reads TGTGCCAGCAGCCAAGGGGGACAGGCGGTCACCGGGGAGCTGTTTTTT. This translates into CASSQGGQAVTGELFF.

V and J are TRBV28 and TRBJ1-2, with 11 bases that match TRBD1. Trimming took 4 bases from V and 4 from J; bases not matched to a gene: 5. This CDR3 comprises 15 residues. Germline V CDR1 and CDR2: MDHEN, SYDVKM. CDR3 nucleotide sequence: TGTGCCAGCAGTTCACGGACAGGGGGCGGCTATGGCTACACCTTC. This translates into CASSSRTGGGYGYTF.